This T cell receptor beta chain comes out of a study of blood T cells in healthy people across ages. A J-beta primer mix and a sample-barcoded 5' primer were used in a second PCR of roughly 6 to 11 cycles. TCRdb processed the 5' RACE reads anew with MiXCR; each CDR3 protein has one entry. Of about 700,000 distinct CDR3 sequences listed, roughly 32% are singletons. Trimming stripped 5 bases from V and 2 bases from J, with 16 bases between. CDR1 and CDR2 from the germline V gene are SGHTA and FQGNSA. The CDR3 is 15 residues long. Comment on this clonotype: Being one base from a much bigger clone, this may be a read error.

The chain has TRBV7-2 and TRBJ2-7; D may be TRBD1 (6 bases). The receptor comes from an elderly woman in good health. The specimen sequenced was blood. This CDR3 is CASSVGRGQPYEQYF. In nucleotides, the CDR3 is TGTGCCAGCAGCGTAGGGCGTGGACAGCCCTACGAGCAGTACTTC. The whole variable domain, remainder taken from reference TRBV7-2 and TRBJ2-7, is GAGVSQSPSNKVTEKGKDVELRCDPISGHTALYWYRQSLGQGLEFLIYFQGNSAPDKSGLPSDRFSAERTGGSVSTLTIQRTQQEDSAVYLCASSVGRGQPYEQYFGPGTRLTVT.